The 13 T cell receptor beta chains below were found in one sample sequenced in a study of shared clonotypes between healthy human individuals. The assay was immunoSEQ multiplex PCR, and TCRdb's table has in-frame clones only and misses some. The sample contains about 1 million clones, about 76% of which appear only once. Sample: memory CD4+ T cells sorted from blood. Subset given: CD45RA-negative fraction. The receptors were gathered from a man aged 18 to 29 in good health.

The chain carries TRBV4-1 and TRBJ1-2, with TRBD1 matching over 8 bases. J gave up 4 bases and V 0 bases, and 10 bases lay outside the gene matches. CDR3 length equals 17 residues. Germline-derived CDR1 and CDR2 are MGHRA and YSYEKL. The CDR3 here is CASSQEESRGHSYGYTF. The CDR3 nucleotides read TGCGCCAGCAGCCAAGAGGAGAGCAGGGGGCATAGCTATGGCTACACCTTC.

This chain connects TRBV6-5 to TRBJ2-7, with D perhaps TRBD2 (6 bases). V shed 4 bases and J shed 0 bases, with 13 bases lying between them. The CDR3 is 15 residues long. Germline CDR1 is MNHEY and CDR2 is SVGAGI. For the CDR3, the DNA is TGTGCCAGCAGTTTAATGGAGCGGGCCTCCTACGAGCAGTACTTC. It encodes CASSLMERASYEQYF.

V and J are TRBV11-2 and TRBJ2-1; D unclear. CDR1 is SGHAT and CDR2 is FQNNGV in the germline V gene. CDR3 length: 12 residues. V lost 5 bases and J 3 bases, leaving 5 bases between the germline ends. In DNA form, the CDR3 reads TGTGCCAGCAGCCACCTCTACAATGAGCAGTTCTTC. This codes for CASSHLYNEQFF.

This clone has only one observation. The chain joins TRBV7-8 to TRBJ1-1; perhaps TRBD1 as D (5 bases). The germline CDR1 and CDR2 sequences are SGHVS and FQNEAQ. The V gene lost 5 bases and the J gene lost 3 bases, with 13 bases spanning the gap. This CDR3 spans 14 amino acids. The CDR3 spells CASSLTGGDTEAFF. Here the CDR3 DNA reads TGTGCCAGCAGCCTGACGGGGGGGGACACTGAAGCTTTCTTT.

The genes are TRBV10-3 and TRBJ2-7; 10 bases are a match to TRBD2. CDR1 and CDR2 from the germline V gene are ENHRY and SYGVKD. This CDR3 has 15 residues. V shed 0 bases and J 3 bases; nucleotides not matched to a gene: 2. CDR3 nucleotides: TGTGCCATCAGTGAGTCGGCTAGCGGGGGCTACGAGCAGTACTTC. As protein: CAISESASGGYEQYF.

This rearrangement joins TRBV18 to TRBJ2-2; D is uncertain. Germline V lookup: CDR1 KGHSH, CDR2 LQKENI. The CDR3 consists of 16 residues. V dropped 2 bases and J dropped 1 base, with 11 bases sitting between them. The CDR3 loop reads CASSPGRHLNTGELFF. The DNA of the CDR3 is TGTGCCAGCTCACCAGGTCGGCACTTGAACACCGGGGAGCTGTTTTTT.

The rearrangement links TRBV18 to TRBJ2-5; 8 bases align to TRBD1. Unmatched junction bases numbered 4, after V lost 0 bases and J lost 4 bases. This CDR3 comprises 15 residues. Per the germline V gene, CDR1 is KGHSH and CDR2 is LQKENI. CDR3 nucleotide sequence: TGTGCCAGCTCACCACCGGGACAGGTTGGAGAGACCCAGTACTTC. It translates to CASSPPGQVGETQYF.

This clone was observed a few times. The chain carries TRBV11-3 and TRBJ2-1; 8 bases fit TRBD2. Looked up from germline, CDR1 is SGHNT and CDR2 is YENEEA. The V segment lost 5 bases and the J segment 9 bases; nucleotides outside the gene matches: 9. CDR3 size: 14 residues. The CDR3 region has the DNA TGTGCCAGCAGCCCCGGGGGGGGCGGCCGTGAGCAGTTCTTC. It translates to CASSPGGGGREQFF.

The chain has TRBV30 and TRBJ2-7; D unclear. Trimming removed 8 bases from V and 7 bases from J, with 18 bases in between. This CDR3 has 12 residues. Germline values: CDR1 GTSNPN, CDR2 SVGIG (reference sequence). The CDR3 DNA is TGTGCCGCAAGCCCCTCACTACGGGAGCAGTACTTC. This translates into CAASPSLREQYF. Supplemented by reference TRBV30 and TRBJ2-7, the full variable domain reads SQTIHQWPATLVQPVGSPLSLECTVEGTSNPNLYWYRQAAGRGLQLLFYSVGIGQISSEVPQNLSASRPQDRQFILSSKKLLLSDSGFYLCAASPSLREQYFGPGTRLTVT.

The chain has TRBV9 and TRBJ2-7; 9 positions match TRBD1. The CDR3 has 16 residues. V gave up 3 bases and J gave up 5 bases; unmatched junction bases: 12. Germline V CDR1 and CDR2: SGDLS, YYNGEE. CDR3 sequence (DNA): TGTGCCAGCAGCGGCCCCCCGGGACAGGGTAACGACGAGCAGTACTTC. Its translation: CASSGPPGQGNDEQYF.

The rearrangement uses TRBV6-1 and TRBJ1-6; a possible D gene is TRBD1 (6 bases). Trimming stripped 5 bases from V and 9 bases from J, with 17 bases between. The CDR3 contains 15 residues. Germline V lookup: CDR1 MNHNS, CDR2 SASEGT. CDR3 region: CASSPPGGRSSPLHF. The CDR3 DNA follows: TGTGCCAGCAGTCCACCTGGGGGGCGTAGTTCACCCCTCCACTTT.

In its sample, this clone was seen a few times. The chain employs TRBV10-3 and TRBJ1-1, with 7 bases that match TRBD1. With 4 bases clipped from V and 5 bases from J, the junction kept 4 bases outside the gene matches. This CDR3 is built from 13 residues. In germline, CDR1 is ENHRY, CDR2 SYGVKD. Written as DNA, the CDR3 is TGTGCCATCAGTGTACAGGGGAGAACTGAAGCTTTCTTT. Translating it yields CAISVQGRTEAFF.

The CDR3 DNA is TGTGCCAGCAGCAAGAAGAGCGGGGGGAACCGCGCTTTCTTC. Protein: CASSKKSGGNRAFF. V and J are TRBV21-1 and TRBJ2-1; TRBD2, the table's D call, lacks a check against the DNA. TRBV21-1 is termed a pseudogene. The CDR3 runs to 14 residues.